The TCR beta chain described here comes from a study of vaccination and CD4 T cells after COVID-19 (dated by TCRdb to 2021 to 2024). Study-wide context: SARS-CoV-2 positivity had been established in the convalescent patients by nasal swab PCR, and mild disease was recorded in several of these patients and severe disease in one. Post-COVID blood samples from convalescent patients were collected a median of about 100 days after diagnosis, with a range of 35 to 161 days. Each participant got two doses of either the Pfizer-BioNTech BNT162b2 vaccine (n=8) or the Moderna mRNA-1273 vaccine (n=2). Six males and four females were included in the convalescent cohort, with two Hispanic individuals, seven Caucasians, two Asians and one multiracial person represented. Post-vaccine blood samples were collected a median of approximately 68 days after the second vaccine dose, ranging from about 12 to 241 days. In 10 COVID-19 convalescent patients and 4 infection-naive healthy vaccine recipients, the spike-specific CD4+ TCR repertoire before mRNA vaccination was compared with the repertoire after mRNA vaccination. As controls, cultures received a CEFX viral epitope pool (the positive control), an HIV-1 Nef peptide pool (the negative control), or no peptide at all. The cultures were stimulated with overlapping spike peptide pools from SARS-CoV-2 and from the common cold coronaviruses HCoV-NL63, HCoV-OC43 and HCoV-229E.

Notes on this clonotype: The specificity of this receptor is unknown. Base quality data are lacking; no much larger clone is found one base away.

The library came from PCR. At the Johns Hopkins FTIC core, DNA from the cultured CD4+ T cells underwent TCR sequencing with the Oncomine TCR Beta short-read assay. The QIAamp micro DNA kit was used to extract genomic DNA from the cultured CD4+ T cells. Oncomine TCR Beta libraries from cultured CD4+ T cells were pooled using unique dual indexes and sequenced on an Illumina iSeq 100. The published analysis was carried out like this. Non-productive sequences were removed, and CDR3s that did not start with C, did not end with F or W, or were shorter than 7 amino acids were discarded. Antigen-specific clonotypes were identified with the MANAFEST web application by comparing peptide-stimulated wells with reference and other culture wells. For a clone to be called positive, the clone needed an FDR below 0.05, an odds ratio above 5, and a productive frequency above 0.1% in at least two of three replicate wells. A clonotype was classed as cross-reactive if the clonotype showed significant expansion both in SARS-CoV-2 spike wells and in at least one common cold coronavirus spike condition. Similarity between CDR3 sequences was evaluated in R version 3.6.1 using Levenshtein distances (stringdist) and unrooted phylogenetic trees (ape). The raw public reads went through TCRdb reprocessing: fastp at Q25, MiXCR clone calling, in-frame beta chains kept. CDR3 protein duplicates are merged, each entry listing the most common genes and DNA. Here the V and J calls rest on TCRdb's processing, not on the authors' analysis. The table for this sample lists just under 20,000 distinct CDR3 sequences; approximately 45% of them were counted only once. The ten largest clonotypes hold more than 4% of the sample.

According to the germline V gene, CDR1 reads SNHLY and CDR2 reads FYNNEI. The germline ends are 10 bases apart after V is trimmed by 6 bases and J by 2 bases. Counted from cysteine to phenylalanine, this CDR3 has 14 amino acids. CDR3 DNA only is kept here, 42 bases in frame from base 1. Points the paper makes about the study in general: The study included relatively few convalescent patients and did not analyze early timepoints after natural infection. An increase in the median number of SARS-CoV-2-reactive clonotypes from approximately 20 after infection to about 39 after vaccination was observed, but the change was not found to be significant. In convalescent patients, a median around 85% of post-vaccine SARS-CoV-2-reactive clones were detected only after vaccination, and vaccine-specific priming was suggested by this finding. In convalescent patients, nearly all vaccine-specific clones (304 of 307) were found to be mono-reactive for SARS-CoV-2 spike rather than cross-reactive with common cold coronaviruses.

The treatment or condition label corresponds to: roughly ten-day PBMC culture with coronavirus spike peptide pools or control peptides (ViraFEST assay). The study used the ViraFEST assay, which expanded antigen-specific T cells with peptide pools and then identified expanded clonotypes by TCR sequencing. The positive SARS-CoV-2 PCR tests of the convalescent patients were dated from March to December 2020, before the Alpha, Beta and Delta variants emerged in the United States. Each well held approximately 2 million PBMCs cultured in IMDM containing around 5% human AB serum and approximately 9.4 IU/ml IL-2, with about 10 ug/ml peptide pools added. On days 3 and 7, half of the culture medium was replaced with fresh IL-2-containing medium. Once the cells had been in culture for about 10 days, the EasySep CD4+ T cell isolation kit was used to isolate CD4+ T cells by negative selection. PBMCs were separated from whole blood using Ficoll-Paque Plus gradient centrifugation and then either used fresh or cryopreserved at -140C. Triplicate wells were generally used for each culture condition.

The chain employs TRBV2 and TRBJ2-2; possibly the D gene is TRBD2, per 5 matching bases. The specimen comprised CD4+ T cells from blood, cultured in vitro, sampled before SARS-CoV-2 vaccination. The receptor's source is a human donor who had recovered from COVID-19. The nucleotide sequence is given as TGTGCCAGCAGCGGAGGCCAAAACACCGGGGAGCTGTTTTTT. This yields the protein CASSGGQNTGELFF.